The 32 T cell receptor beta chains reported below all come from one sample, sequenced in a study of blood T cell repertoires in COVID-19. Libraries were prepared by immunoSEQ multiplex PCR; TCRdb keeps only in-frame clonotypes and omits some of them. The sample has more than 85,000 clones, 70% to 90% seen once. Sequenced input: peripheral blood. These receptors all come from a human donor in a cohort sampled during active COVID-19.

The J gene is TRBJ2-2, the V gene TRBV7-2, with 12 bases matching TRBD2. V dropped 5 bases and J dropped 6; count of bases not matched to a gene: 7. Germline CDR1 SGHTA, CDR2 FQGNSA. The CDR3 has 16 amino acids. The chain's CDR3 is CASSLPSGRGSGELFF. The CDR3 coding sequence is TGTGCCAGCAGCCTTCCTAGCGGGAGGGGGTCCGGGGAGCTGTTTTTT. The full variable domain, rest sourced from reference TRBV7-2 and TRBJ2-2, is GAGVSQSPSNKVTEKGKDVELRCDPISGHTALYWYRQSLGQGLEFLIYFQGNSAPDKSGLPSDRFSAERTGGSVSTLTIQRTQQEDSAVYLCASSLPSGRGSGELFFGEGSRLTVL.

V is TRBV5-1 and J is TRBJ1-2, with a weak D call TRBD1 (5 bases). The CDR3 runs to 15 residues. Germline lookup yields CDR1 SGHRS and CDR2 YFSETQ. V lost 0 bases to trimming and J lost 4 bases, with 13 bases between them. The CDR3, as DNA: TGCGCCAGCAGCTTGGAGGCAATGGGGCCCTATGGCTACACCTTC. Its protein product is CASSLEAMGPYGYTF.

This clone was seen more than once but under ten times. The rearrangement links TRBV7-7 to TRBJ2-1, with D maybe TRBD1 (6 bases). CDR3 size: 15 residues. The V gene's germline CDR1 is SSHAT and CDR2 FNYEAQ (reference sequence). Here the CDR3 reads CAITSYRENYNEQFF. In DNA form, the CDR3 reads TGTGCTATAACCTCATACAGGGAAAATTACAATGAGCAGTTCTTC.

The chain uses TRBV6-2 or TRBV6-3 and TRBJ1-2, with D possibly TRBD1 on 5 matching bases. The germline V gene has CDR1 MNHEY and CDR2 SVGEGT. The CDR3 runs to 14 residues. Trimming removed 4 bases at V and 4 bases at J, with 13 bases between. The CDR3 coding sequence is TGTGCCAGCAGTTTTCTAGGGGAGGCCTATGGCTACACCTTC. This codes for CASSFLGEAYGYTF.

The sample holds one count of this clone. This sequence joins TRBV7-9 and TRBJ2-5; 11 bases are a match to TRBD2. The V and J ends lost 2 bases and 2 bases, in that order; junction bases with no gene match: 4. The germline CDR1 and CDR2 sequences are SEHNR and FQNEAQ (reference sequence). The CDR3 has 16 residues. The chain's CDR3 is CASSLRRLAGQETQYF. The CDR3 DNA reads TGTGCCAGCAGCTTAAGAAGACTAGCGGGGCAAGAGACCCAGTACTTC.

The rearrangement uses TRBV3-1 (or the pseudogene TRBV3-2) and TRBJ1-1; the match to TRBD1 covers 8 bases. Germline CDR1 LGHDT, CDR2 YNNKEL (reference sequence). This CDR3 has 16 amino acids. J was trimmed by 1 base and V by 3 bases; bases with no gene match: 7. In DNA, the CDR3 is TGTGCCAGCAGCCATGCCCCGGGACAGGCGAACACTGAAGCTTTCTTT. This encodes CASSHAPGQANTEAFF.

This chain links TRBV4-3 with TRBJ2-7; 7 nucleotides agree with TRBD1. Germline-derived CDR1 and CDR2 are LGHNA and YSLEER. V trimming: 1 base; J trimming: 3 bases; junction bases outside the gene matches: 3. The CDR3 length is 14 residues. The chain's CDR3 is CASSQARDSYEQYF. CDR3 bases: TGCGCCAGCAGCCAAGCCCGGGACAGCTACGAGCAGTACTTC.

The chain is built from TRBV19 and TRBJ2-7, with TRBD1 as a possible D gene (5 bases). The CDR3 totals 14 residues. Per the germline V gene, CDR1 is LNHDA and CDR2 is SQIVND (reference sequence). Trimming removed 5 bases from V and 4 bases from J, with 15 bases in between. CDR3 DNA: TGTGCCAGTAGTCGTCAGGGCGAAGGTTACGAGCAGTACTTC. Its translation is CASSRQGEGYEQYF.

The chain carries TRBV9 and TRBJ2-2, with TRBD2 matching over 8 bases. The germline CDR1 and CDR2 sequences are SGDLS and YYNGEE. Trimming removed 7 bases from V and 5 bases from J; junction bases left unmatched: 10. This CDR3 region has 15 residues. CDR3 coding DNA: TGTGCCAGCGGGCTCGGGAGGGCCTTAACCGGGGAGCTGTTTTTT. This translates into CASGLGRALTGELFF.

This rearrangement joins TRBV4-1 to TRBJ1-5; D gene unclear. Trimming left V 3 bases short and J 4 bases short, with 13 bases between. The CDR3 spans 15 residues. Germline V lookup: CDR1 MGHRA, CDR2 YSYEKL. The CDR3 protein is CASSQLTEANQPQHF. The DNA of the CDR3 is TGCGCCAGCAGCCAGCTCACGGAGGCAAATCAGCCCCAGCATTTT.

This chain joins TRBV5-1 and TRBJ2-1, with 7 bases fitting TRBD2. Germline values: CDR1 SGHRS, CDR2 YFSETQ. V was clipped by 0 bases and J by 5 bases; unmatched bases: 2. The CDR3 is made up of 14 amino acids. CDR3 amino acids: CASSLGGLNNEQFF. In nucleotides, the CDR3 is TGCGCCAGCAGCTTGGGGGGACTAAACAATGAGCAGTTCTTC.

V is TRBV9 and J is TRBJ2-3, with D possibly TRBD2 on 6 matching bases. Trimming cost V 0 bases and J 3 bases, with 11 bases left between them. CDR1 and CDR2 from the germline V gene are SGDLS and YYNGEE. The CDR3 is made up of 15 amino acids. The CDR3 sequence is CASSVGLVSTDTQYF. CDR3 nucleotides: TGTGCCAGCAGCGTAGGACTAGTAAGTACAGATACGCAGTATTTT.

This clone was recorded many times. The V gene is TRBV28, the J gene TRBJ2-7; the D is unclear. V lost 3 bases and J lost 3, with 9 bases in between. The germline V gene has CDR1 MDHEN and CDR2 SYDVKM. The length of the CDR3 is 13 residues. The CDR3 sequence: CASSLSGFYEQYF. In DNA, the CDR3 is TGTGCCAGCAGTTTGTCCGGGTTCTACGAGCAGTACTTC.

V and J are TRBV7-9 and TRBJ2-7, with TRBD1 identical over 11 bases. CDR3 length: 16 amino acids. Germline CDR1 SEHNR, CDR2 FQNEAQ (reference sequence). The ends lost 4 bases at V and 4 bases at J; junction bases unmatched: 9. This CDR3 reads CASSSKRDRGLYEQYF. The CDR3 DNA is TGTGCCAGCAGCTCCAAGAGGGACAGGGGGTTGTACGAGCAGTACTTC.

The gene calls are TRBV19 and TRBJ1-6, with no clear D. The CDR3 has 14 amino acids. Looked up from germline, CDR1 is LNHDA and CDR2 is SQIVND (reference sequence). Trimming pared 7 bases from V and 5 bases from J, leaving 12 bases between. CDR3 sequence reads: CASKRQVDNSPLHF. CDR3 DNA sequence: TGTGCCAGTAAAAGGCAGGTCGATAATTCACCCCTCCACTTT.

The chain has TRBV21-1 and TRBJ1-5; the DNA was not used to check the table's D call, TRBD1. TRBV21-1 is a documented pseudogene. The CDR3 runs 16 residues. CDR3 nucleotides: TGTGCCAGCATCTCCATCAGGGGGAACGGAGATCAGCCCCAGCATTTT. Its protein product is CASISIRGNGDQPQHF.

The CDR3 sequence: CASSPKASGRAANEQFF. The CDR3 coding sequence is TGCGCCAGCAGCCCAAAGGCTAGCGGGAGGGCCGCCAATGAGCAGTTCTTC. The chain uses TRBV4-3 and TRBJ2-1; 12 bases are a match to TRBD2. The CDR3 is 17 residues long. Germline CDR1 reads LGHNA; CDR2 reads YSLEER. After removal of 4 bases from V and 6 bases from J, the junction contained 10 bases not matched to a gene.

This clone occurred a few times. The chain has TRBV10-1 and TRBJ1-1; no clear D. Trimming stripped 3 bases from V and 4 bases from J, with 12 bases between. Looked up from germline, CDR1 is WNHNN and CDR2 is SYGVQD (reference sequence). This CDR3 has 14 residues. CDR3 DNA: TGCGCCAGCAGTGACCCCAGGTCCGGCACTGAAGCTTTCTTT. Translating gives CASSDPRSGTEAFF.

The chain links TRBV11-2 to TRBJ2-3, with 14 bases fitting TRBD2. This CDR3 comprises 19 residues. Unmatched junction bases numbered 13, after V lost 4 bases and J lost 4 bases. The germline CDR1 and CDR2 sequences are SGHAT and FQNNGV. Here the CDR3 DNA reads TGTGCCAGCAGCTACCCCGGGACTAGCGGGAGTGGGGGGGCAGATACGCAGTATTTT. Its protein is CASSYPGTSGSGGADTQYF.

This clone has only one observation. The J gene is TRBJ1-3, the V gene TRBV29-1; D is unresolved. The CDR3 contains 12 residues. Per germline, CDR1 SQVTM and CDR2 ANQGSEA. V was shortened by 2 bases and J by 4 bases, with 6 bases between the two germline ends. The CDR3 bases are TGCAGCGTTGAATTGGCCGGAAACACCATATATTTT. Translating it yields CSVELAGNTIYF.

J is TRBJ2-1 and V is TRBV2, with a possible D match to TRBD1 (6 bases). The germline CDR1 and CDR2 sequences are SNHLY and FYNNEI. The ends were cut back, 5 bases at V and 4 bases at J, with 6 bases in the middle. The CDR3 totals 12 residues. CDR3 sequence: CASSTGYNEQFF. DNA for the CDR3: TGTGCCAGCAGTACAGGGTACAATGAGCAGTTCTTC.

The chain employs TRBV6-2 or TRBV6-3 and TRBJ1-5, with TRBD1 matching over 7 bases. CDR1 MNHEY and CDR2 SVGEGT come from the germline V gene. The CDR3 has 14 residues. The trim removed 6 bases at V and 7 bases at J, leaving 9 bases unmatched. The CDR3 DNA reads TGTGCCAGCAGCCATACAGGGGATGGACAGCCCCAGCATTTT. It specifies CASSHTGDGQPQHF.

The CDR3 DNA sequence: TGCGCCAGCAGCTTGGTTGGTCCAGGGCGCTTTGGAAACACCATATATTTT. It codes for CASSLVGPGRFGNTIYF. This rearrangement joins TRBV5-1 to TRBJ1-3, with D tentatively TRBD1 (5 bases). CDR3 length: 17 residues. Germline values: CDR1 SGHRS, CDR2 YFSETQ. Trimming stripped 0 bases from V and 3 bases from J, with 16 bases between.

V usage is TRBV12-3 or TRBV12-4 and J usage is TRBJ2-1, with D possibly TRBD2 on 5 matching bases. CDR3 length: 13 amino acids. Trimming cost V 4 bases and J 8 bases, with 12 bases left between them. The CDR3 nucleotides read TGTGCCAGCAGTTCACAACTAGGCGATGAGCAGTTCTTC. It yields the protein CASSSQLGDEQFF.

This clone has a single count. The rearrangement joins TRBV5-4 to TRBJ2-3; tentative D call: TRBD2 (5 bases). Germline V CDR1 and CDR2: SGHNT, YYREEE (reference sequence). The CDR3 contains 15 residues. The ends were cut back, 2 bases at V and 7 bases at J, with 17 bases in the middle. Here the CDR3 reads CASSLGSPGVNTQYF. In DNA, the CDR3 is TGTGCCAGCAGCTTAGGGAGCCCCGGGGTAAATACGCAGTATTTT.

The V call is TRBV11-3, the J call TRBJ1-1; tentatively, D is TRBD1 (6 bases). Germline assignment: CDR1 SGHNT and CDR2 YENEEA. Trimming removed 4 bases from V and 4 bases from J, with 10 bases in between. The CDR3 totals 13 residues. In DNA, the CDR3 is TGTGCCAGCAGCTCCACAGGGAGCACTGAAGCTTTCTTT. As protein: CASSSTGSTEAFF.

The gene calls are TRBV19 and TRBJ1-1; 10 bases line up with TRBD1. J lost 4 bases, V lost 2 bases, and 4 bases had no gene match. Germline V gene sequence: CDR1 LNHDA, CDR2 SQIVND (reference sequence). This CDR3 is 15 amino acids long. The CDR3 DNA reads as TGTGCCAGTAGTATAAGGGACAGGGGATTCACTGAAGCTTTCTTT. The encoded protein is CASSIRDRGFTEAFF. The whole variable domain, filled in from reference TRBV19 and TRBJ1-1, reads DGGITQSPKYLFRKEGQNVTLSCEQNLNHDAMYWYRQDPGQGLRLIYYSQIVNDFQKGDIAEGYSVSREKKESFPLTVTSAQKNPTAFYLCASSIRDRGFTEAFFGQGTRLTVV.

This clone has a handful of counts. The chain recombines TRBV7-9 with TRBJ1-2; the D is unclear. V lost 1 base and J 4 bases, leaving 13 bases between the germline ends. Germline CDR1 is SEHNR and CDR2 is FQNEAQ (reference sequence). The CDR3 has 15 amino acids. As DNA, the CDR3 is TGTGCCAGCAGCTTAGGAGGGAGTCTGGGCTATGGCTACACCTTC. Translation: CASSLGGSLGYGYTF. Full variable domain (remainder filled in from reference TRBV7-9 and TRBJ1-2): DTGVSQNPRHKITKRGQNVTFRCDPISEHNRLYWYRQTLGQGPEFLTYFQNEAQLEKSRLLSDRFSAERPKGSFSTLEIQRTEQGDSAMYLCASSLGGSLGYGYTFGSGTRLTVV.

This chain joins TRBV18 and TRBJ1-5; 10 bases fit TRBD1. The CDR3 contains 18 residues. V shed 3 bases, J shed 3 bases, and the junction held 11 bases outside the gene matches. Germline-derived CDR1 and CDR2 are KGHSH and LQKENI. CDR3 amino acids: CASSPGSYGTGVNQPQHF. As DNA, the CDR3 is TGTGCCAGCTCACCGGGTAGTTATGGGACAGGGGTCAATCAGCCCCAGCATTTT.

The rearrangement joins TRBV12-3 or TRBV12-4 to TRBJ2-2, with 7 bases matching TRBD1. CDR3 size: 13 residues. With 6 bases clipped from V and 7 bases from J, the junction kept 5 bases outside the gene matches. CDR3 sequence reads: CASSWTGVGELFF. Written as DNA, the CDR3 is TGTGCCAGCAGCTGGACAGGCGTCGGGGAGCTGTTTTTT.

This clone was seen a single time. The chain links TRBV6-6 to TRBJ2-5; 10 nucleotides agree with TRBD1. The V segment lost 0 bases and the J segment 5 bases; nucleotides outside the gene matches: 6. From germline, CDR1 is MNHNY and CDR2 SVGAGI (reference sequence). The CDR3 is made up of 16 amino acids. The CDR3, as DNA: TGTGCCAGCAGTTACTCGACAGGGGGCTCCCTCGAGACCCAGTACTTC. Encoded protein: CASSYSTGGSLETQYF.

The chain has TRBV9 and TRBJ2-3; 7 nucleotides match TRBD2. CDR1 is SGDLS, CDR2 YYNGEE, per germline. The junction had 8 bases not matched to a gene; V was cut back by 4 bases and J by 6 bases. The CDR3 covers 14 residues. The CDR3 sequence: CASSISTSLDTQYF. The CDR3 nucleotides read TGTGCCAGCAGCATATCGACTAGCCTGGATACGCAGTATTTT.